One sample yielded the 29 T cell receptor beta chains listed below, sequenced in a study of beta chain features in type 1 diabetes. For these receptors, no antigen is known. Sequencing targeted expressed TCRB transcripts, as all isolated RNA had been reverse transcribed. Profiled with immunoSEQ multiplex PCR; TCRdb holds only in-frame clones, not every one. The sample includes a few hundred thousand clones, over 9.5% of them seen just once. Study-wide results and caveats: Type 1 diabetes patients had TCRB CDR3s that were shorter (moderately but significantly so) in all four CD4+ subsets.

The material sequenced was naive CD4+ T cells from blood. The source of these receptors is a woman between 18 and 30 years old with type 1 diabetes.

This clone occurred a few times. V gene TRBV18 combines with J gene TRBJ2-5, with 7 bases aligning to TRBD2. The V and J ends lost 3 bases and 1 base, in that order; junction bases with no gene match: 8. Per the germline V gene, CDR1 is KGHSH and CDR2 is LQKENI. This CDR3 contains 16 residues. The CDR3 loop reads CASSPRLAATQETQYF. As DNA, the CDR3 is TGTGCCAGCTCACCCAGACTAGCAGCAACCCAAGAGACCCAGTACTTC.

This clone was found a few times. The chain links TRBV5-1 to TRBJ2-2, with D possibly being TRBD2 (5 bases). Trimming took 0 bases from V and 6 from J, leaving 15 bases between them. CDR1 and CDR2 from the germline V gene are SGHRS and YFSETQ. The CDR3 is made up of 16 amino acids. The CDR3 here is CASSLVARANAGELFF. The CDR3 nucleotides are TGCGCCAGCAGCTTGGTTGCGCGGGCCAACGCCGGGGAGCTGTTTTTT.

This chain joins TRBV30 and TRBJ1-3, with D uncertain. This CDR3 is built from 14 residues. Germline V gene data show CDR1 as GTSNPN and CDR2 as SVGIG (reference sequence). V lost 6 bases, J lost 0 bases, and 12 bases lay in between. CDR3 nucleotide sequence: TGTGCCTGTTTACCCCGGAGCTCTGGAAACACCATATATTTT. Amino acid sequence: CACLPRSSGNTIYF.

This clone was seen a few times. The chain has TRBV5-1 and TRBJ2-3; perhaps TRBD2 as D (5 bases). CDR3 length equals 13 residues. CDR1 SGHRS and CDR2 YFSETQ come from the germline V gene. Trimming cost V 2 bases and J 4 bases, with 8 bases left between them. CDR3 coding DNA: TGCGCCAGCAGCTTTTTAGCGCCAGATACGCAGTATTTT. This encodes CASSFLAPDTQYF.

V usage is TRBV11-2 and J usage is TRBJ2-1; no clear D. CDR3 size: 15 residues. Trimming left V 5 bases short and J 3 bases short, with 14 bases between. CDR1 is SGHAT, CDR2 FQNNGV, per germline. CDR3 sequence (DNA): TGTGCCAGCAGCCCGGCGGCACCTTACTACAATGAGCAGTTCTTC. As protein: CASSPAAPYYNEQFF.

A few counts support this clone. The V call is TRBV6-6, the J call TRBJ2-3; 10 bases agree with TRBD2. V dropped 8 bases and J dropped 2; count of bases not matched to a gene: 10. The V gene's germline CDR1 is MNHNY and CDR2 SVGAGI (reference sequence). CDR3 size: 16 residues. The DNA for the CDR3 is TGTGCCAGCTGGGTAGCGGGGGGACCTACCACAGATACGCAGTATTTT. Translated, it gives CASWVAGGPTTDTQYF.

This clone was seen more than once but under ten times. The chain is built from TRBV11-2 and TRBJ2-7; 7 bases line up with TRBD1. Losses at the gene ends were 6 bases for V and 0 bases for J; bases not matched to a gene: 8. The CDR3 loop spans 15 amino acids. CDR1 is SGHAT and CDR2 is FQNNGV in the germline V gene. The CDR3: CASRKPGQSSYEQYF. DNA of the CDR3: TGTGCCAGCAGAAAACCGGGACAGTCCTCCTACGAGCAGTACTTC.

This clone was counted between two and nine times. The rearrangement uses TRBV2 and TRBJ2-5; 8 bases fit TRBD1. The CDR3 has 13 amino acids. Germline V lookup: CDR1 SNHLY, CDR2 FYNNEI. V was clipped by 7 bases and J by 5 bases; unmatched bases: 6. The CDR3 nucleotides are TGTGCCAGCATCCAGGGGGCGAGGGAGACCCAGTACTTC. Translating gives CASIQGARETQYF.

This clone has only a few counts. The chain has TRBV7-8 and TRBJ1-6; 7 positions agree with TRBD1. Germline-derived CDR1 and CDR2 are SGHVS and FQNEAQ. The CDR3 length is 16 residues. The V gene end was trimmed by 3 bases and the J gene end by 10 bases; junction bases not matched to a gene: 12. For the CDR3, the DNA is TGTGCCAGCAGCTTGGGACAGTACCCACCTACATCACCCCTCCACTTT. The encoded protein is CASSLGQYPPTSPLHF.

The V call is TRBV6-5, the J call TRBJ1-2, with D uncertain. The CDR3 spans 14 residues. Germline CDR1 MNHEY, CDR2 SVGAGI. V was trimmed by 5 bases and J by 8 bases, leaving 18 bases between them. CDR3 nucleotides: TGTGCCAGCAGTCGCCCCGCCGGGGAGAAGGGCTACACCTTC. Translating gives CASSRPAGEKGYTF.

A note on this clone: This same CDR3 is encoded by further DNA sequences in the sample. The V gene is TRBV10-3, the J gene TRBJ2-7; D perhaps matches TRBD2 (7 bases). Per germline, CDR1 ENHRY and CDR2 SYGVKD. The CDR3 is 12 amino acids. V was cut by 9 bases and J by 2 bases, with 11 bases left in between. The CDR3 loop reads CAIGGGPYEQYF. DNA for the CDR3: TGTGCCATAGGGGGGGGACCCTACGAGCAGTACTTC.

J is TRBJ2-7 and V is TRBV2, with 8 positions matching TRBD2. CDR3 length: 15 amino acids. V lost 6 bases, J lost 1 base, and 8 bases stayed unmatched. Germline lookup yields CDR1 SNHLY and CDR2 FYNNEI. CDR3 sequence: CASRPVSGGSYEQYF. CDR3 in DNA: TGTGCCAGCAGGCCGGTCAGCGGGGGATCCTACGAGCAGTACTTC.

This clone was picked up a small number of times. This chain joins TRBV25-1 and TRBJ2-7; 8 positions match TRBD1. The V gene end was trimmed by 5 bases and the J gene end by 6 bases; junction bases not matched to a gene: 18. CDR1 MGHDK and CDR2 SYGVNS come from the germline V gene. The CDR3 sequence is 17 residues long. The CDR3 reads CASSSPLRDRHMGEQYF. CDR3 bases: TGTGCCAGCAGTTCCCCTCTCCGGGACAGGCATATGGGCGAGCAGTACTTC.

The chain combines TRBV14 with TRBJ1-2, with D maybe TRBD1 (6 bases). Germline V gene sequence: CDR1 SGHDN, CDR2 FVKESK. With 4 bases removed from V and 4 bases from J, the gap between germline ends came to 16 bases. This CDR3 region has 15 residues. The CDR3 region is CASSPTLGQSYGYTF. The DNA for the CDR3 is TGTGCCAGCAGCCCGACACTAGGACAGTCCTATGGCTACACCTTC.

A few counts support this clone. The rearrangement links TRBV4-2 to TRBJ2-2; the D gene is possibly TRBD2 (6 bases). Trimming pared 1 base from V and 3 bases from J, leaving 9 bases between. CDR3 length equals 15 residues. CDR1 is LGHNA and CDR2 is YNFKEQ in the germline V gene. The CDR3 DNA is TGTGCCAGCAGCCAAGTGGGACTTGACACCGGGGAGCTGTTTTTT. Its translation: CASSQVGLDTGELFF.

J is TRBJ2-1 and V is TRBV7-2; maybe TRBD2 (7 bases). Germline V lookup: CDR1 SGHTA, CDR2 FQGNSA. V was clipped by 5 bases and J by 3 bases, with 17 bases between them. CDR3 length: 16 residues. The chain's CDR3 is CASSPYHGGRYNEQFF. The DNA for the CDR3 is TGTGCCAGCAGCCCCTATCACGGGGGGCGCTACAATGAGCAGTTCTTC.

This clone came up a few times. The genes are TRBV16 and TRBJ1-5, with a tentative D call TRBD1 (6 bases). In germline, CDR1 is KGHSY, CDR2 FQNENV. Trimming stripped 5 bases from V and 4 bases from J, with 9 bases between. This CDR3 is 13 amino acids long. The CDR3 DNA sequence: TGTGCCAGCAGCTCCCAGGGGAATCAGCCCCAGCATTTT. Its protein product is CASSSQGNQPQHF.

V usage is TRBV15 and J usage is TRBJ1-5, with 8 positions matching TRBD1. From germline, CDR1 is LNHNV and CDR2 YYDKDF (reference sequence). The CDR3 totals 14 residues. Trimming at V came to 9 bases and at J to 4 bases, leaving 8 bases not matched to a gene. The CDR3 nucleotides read TGTGCCACTTCGGACAGGGTGAGAAATCAGCCCCAGCATTTT. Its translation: CATSDRVRNQPQHF.

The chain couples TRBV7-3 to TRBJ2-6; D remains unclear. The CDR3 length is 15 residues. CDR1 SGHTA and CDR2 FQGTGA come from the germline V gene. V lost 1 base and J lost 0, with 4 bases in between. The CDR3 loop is CASSLMASGANVLTF. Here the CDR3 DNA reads TGTGCCAGCAGCTTAATGGCCTCTGGGGCCAACGTCCTGACTTTC.

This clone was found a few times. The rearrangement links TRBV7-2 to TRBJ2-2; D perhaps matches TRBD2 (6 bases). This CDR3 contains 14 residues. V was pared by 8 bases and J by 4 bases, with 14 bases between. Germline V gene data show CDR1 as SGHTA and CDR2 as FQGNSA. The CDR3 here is CASGFPEGTGELFF. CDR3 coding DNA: TGTGCCAGCGGATTCCCGGAGGGCACCGGGGAGCTGTTTTTT.

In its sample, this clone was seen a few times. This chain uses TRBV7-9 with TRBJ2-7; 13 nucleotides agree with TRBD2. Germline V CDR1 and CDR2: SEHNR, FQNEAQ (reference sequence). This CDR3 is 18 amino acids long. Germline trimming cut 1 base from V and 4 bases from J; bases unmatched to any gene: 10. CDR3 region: CASSLGKPGLAGTYEQYF. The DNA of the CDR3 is TGTGCCAGCAGCTTAGGGAAACCGGGACTAGCGGGGACATACGAGCAGTACTTC. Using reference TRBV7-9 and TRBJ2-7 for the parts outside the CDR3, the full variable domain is DTGVSQNPRHKITKRGQNVTFRCDPISEHNRLYWYRQTLGQGPEFLTYFQNEAQLEKSRLLSDRFSAERPKGSFSTLEIQRTEQGDSAMYLCASSLGKPGLAGTYEQYFGPGTRLTVT.

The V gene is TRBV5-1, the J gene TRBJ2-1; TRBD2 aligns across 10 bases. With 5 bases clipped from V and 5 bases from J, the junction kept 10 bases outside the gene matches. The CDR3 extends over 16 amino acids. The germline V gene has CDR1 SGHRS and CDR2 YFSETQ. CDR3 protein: CASRPTPSGSDNEQFF. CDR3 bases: TGCGCCAGCAGACCCACCCCTAGCGGGAGCGACAATGAGCAGTTCTTC.

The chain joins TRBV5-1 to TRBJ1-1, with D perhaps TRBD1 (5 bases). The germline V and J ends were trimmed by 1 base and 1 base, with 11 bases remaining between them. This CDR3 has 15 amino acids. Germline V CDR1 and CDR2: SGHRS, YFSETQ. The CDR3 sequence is CASSLYGGENTEAFF. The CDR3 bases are TGCGCCAGCAGCTTGTACGGAGGGGAGAACACTGAAGCTTTCTTT.

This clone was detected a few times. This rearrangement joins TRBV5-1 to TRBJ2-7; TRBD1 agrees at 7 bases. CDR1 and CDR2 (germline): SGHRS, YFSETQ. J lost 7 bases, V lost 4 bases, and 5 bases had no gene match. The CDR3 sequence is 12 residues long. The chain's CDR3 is CASSPQGWEQYF. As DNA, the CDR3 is TGCGCCAGCAGCCCACAGGGGTGGGAGCAGTACTTC.

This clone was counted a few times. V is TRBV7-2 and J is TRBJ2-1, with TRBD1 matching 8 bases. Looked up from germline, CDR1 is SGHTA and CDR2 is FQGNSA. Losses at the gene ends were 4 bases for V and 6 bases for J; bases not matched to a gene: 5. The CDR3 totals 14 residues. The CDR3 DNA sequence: TGTGCCAGCAGCTCAACCACAGGGGGCAATGAGCAGTTCTTC. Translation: CASSSTTGGNEQFF.

The CDR3 DNA follows: TGTGCCAGCAGTGACGGCGCCGGGGGACCCTATGGCTACACCTTC. Translating it yields CASSDGAGGPYGYTF. The chain joins TRBV2 to TRBJ1-2; tentative D call: TRBD1 (5 bases). This CDR3 comprises 15 residues. Trimming stripped 3 bases from V and 4 bases from J, with 15 bases between. In germline, CDR1 is SNHLY, CDR2 FYNNEI.

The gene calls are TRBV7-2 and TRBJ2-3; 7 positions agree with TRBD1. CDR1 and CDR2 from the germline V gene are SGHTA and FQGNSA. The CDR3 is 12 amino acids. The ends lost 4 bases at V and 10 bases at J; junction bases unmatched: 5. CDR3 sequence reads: CASSSQGMAQYF. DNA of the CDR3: TGTGCCAGCAGCTCACAGGGGATGGCGCAGTATTTT.

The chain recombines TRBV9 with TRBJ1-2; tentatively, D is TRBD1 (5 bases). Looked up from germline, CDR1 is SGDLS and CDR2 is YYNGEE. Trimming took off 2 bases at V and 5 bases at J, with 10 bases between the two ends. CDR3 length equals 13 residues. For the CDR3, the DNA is TGTGCCAGCAGCGTTGGGGGAGGGTATGGCTACACCTTC. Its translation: CASSVGGGYGYTF.

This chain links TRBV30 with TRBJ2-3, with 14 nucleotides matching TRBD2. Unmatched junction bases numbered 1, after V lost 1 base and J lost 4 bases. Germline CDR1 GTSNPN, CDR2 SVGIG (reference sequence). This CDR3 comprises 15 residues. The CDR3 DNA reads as TGTGCCTGGAGTGAGGGACTAGCGGGAGCAGATACGCAGTATTTT. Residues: CAWSEGLAGADTQYF. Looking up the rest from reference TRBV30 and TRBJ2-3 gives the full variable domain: SQTIHQWPATLVQPVGSPLSLECTVEGTSNPNLYWYRQAAGRGLQLLFYSVGIGQISSEVPQNLSASRPQDRQFILSSKKLLLSDSGFYLCAWSEGLAGADTQYFGPGTRLTVL.